This T cell receptor beta chain comes out of a study of metastatic and nonmetastatic thyroid tumors. TCRdb re-processed the PCR reads through MiXCR. Of tens of thousands of clones listed, about 15% were seen once; the top ten hold about 20%. The V segment lost 7 bases and the J segment 1 base; nucleotides outside the gene matches: 5. The CDR3 sequence is 14 residues long. Ten or more counts support this clone. Nobody among the patients had been given any treatment before thyroid surgery. The chain uses TRBV12-3 or TRBV12-4 and TRBJ1-1; 8 bases are a match to TRBD1. Material: blood. The receptor comes from a female donor with papillary thyroid cancer or a benign thyroid nodule (not recorded which). Some clones in this sample may be carry-over from other donors' samples. CDR3 residues: CASTMGQANTEAFF. The CDR3 DNA reads TGTGCCAGCACCATGGGACAGGCGAACACTGAAGCTTTCTTT.